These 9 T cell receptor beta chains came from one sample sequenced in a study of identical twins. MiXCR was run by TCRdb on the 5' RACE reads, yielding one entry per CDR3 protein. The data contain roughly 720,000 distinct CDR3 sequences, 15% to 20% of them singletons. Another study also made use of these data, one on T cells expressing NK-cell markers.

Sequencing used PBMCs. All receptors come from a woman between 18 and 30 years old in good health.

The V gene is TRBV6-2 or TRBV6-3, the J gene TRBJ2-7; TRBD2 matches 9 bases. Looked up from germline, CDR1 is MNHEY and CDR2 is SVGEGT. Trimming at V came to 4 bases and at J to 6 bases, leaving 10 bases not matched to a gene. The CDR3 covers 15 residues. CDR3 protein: CASSSPASGEREQYF. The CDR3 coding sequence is TGTGCCAGCAGTTCCCCTGCTAGCGGGGAGCGCGAGCAGTACTTC.

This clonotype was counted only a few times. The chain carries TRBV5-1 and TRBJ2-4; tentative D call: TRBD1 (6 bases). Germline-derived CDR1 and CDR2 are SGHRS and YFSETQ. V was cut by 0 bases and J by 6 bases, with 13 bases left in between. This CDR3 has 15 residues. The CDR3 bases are TGCGCCAGCAGCTTGGAGGGGCACAGGGCAAACATTCAGTACTTC. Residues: CASSLEGHRANIQYF.

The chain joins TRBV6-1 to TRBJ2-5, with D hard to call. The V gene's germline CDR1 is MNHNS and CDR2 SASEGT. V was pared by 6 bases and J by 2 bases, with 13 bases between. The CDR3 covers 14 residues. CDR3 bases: TGTGCCAGCAGCTCACACAGCATTCAAGAGACCCAGTACTTC. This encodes CASSSHSIQETQYF.

CDR3 amino acids: CSARDGGKETQYF. The CDR3 DNA is TGCAGTGCTAGAGACGGCGGCAAAGAGACCCAGTACTTC. This rearrangement joins TRBV20-1 to TRBJ2-5; D uncertain. This CDR3 contains 13 residues. Germline assignment: CDR1 DFQATT and CDR2 SNEGSKA (reference sequence). The V end was cut by 0 bases, the J end by 3 bases, with 8 bases between.

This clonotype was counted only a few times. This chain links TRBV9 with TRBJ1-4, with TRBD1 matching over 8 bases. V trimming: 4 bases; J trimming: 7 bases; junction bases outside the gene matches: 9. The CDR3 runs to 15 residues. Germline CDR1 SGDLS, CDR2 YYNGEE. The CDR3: CASSTRTGMSEKLFF. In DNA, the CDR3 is TGTGCCAGCAGCACTCGGACAGGGATGAGTGAAAAACTGTTTTTT.

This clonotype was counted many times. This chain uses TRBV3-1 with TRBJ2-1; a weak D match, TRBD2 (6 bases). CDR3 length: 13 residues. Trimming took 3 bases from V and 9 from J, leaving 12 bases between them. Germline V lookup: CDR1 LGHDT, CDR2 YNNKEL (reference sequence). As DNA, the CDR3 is TGTGCCAGCAGCCAGCGGGAAGTCGGTGAGCAGTTCTTC. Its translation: CASSQREVGEQFF.

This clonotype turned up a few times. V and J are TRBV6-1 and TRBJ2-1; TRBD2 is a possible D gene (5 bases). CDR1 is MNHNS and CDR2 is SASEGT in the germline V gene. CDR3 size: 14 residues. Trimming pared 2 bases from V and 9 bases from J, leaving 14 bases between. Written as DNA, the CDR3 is TGTGCCAGCAGTGAAAGGAGGTTTGCGGGTGAGCAGTTCTTC. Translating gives CASSERRFAGEQFF.

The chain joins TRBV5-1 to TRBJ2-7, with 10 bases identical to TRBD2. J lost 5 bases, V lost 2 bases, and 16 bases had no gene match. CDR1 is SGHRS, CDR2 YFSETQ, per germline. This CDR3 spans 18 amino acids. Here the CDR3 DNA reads TGCGCCAGCAGCTTAGCCCTAGCGGGGGCCGGAGGGGTGGACGAGCAGTACTTC. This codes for CASSLALAGAGGVDEQYF.

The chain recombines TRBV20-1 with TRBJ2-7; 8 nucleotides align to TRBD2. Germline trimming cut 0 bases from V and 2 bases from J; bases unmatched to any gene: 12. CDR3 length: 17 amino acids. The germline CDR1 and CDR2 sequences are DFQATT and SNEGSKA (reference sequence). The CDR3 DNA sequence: TGCAGTGCTAGAGATAGGGGCCCAGCGGGAGCTACCTACGAGCAGTACTTC. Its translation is CSARDRGPAGATYEQYF.